Each of the 7 T cell receptor beta chains below was sequenced from the same sample in a study of identical twins. Using its own MiXCR run on the 5' RACE reads, TCRdb lists one record per CDR3 protein. Among about 480,000 distinct CDR3 sequences, approximately 15% were seen once, and the ten largest hold about 0.54%. The sample also formed part of further work on yellow fever vaccine responses in identical twins.

Sample: CD4+ T cells sorted from blood. Every receptor here comes from a woman between 18 and 29 years old in good health.

This clonotype was found a few times. The chain is built from TRBV7-9 and TRBJ2-1; D is perhaps TRBD1 (6 bases). The CDR3 covers 16 residues. Trimming took 1 base from V and 7 from J, leaving 17 bases between them. From germline, CDR1 is SEHNR and CDR2 FQNEAQ (reference sequence). In DNA form, the CDR3 reads TGTGCCAGCAGCTTAGATCGGTGGGGGCGGTGGAATGAGCAGTTCTTC. It is translated as CASSLDRWGRWNEQFF.

The table lists this clonotype with many counts. The rearrangement links TRBV5-1 to TRBJ2-5, with D unclear. Looked up from germline, CDR1 is SGHRS and CDR2 is YFSETQ. This CDR3 region has 13 residues. V was pared by 5 bases and J by 1 base, with 9 bases between. The CDR3 region is CASSLLGQETQYF. The CDR3 nucleotides are TGCGCCAGCAGTCTGCTTGGCCAAGAGACCCAGTACTTC.

This clonotype was found many times. The chain couples TRBV3-1 to TRBJ2-5; D is unclear. Between the trimmed V and J ends, which lost 0 bases and 4 bases, there was a span of 0 bases. The CDR3 is made up of 11 amino acids. CDR1 is LGHDT and CDR2 is YNNKEL in the germline V gene (reference sequence). The CDR3 DNA reads as TGTGCCAGCAGCCAAGAAGAGACCCAGTACTTC. Amino acids: CASSQEETQYF.

The chain is built from TRBV11-2 and TRBJ1-2; 9 bases fit TRBD1. Per the germline V gene, CDR1 is SGHAT and CDR2 is FQNNGV. This CDR3 comprises 13 residues. J lost 2 bases, V lost 7 bases, and 2 bases had no gene match. The CDR3 DNA follows: TGTGCCAGCAACAGGGGGCGGAACTATGGCTACACCTTC. Its translation: CASNRGRNYGYTF.

The V call is TRBV11-1, the J call TRBJ2-7; D tentatively fits TRBD1 or TRBD2 (5 bases each). Trimming pared 1 base from V and 4 bases from J, leaving 20 bases between. Germline loops: CDR1 SGHAT, CDR2 FQDESV (reference sequence). There are 17 residues in the CDR3. The CDR3 coding sequence is TGTGCCAGCAGCTTAGAGGGGTCGGAGGAGGCATCGTACGAGCAGTACTTC. Translation: CASSLEGSEEASYEQYF.

This clonotype appeared a few times. The chain combines TRBV20-1 with TRBJ2-7; 9 positions match TRBD2. The CDR3 length is 14 residues. Germline V gives CDR1 DFQATT, CDR2 SNEGSKA (reference sequence). After removal of 3 bases from V and 6 bases from J, the junction contained 9 bases not matched to a gene. The CDR3 DNA follows: TGCAGTGCTAGTGGGGCGGGGGGGCCGAGCGAGCAGTACTTC. Translated, it gives CSASGAGGPSEQYF.

CDR3 loop: CASSAFSDREGYTF. As DNA, the CDR3 is TGTGCCAGCAGCGCCTTTTCGGACAGGGAGGGCTACACCTTC. The genes are TRBV7-2 and TRBJ1-2, with 8 bases aligning to TRBD1. The CDR3 loop spans 14 amino acids. The V gene's germline CDR1 is SGHTA and CDR2 FQGNSA. V trimming: 5 bases; J trimming: 8 bases; junction bases outside the gene matches: 10.